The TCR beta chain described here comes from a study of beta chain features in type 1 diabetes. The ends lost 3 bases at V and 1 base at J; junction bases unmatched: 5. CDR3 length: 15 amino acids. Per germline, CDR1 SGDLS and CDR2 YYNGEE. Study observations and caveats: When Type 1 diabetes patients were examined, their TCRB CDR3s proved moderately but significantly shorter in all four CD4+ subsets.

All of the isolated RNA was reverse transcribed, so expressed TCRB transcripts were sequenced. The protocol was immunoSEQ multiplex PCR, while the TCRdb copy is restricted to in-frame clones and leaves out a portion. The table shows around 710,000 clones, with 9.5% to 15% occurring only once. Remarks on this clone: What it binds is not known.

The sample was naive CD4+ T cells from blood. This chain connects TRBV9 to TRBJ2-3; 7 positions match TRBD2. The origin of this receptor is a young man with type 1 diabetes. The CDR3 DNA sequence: TGTGCCAGCAGCGCCGGCAGCGGGGGCACAGATACGCAGTATTTT. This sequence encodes CASSAGSGGTDTQYF.